The 10 T cell receptor beta chains below were found in one sample sequenced in a study of blood T cell repertoires in COVID-19. Some clones are missing from TCRdb's copy, which holds only in-frame ones; the method was immunoSEQ multiplex PCR. This table holds 200,000 to 300,000 clones, 87% found once. Material for sequencing was peripheral blood. The source of these receptors is a woman aged 45 to 65 with acute or convalescent COVID-19.

This rearrangement joins TRBV7-2 to TRBJ1-5, with unresolved D. Trimming removed 5 bases at V and 3 bases at J, with 11 bases between. CDR3 size: 14 residues. Looked up from germline, CDR1 is SGHTA and CDR2 is FQGNSA. The DNA for the CDR3 is TGTGCCAGCAGCCATTTCCGGGTCAATCAGCCCCAGCATTTT. It specifies CASSHFRVNQPQHF.

The table lists this clone with a count of one. J is TRBJ1-5 and V is TRBV18; 7 bases line up with TRBD1. Germline trimming cut 6 bases from V and 4 bases from J; bases unmatched to any gene: 12. The CDR3 is 16 residues long. The germline CDR1 and CDR2 sequences are KGHSH and LQKENI. The CDR3 DNA follows: TGTGCCAGCTCCACCGGGACAGTAGGGGGGAATCAGCCCCAGCATTTT. Translated: CASSTGTVGGNQPQHF. Full variable domain (remainder filled in from reference TRBV18 and TRBJ1-5): NAGVMQNPRHLVRRRGQEARLRCSPMKGHSHVYWYRQLPEEGLKFMVYLQKENIIDESGMPKERFSAEFPKEGPSILRIQQVVRGDSAAYFCASSTGTVGGNQPQHFGDGTRLSIL.

The rearrangement links TRBV11-2 to TRBJ2-7; 8 bases agree with TRBD1. The CDR3 extends over 15 amino acids. Germline lookup yields CDR1 SGHAT and CDR2 FQNNGV. J lost 3 bases, V lost 1 base, and 5 bases had no gene match. The CDR3 reads CASSLGPRGHYEQYF. CDR3 coding DNA: TGTGCCAGCAGCTTAGGGCCCAGGGGGCACTACGAGCAGTACTTC.

The rearrangement uses TRBV9 and TRBJ2-7; weak D call: TRBD1 (6 bases). The length of the CDR3 is 14 residues. CDR1 and CDR2 from the germline V gene are SGDLS and YYNGEE. V gave up 0 bases and J gave up 2 bases, with 9 bases separating them. For the CDR3, the DNA is TGTGCCAGCAGCGTAGGGGACACCGCCTACGAGCAGTACTTC. Translation gives CASSVGDTAYEQYF.

The V call is TRBV13, the J call TRBJ1-4, with D possibly TRBD1 on 6 matching bases. The CDR3 is 15 residues long. CDR1 is PRHDT and CDR2 is FYEKMQ in the germline V gene (reference sequence). V gave up 5 bases and J gave up 4 bases, with 14 bases separating them. The CDR3: CASSKGDKLNEKLFF. The CDR3 bases are TGTGCCAGCAGCAAGGGGGACAAGCTTAATGAAAAACTGTTTTTT.

V usage is TRBV6-5 and J usage is TRBJ1-1, with a possible D match to TRBD1 (6 bases). The CDR3 is made up of 14 amino acids. With 8 bases removed from V and 4 bases from J, the gap between germline ends came to 17 bases. Germline V lookup: CDR1 MNHEY, CDR2 SVGAGI. CDR3 sequence reads: CASDPTGRGTEAFF. The CDR3 nucleotides are TGTGCCAGCGACCCTACAGGGAGAGGCACTGAAGCTTTCTTT.

This clone was observed a few times. The V gene is TRBV7-8, the J gene TRBJ2-7; TRBD2 might be the D (6 bases). The CDR3 is 16 amino acids. V lost 8 bases and J 5 bases, leaving 25 bases between the germline ends. CDR1 SGHVS and CDR2 FQNEAQ come from the germline V gene. The CDR3 region is CASATPAQRVSHEQYF. CDR3 in DNA: TGTGCCAGCGCAACCCCCGCCCAGCGGGTGAGCCACGAGCAGTACTTC.

The rearrangement joins TRBV28 to TRBJ1-2; a weak D match, TRBD1 (6 bases). Trimming cost V 5 bases and J 10 bases, with 17 bases left between them. The CDR3 totals 13 residues. Germline V CDR1 and CDR2: MDHEN, SYDVKM. In DNA, the CDR3 is TGTGCCAGCAGTACTACCACAGGGACATACTACACCTTC. Translated, it gives CASSTTTGTYYTF.

This chain links TRBV24-1 with TRBJ1-3, with 7 bases matching TRBD1. Germline V gene data show CDR1 as KGHDR and CDR2 as SFDVKD. Losses at the gene ends were 3 bases for V and 1 base for J; bases not matched to a gene: 5. The CDR3 loop spans 16 amino acids. The CDR3 DNA reads as TGTGCCACCAGTGATCCCGGGACAGCTTCTGGAAACACCATATATTTT. Translated, it gives CATSDPGTASGNTIYF.

The rearrangement joins TRBV6-5 to TRBJ1-5; TRBD1 might be the D (6 bases). V shed 6 bases and J shed 0 bases, with 12 bases lying between them. CDR1 and CDR2 (germline): MNHEY, SVGAGI. The CDR3 totals 15 residues. The DNA of the CDR3 is TGTGCCAGCAGCCGGGACATCTATAGCAATCAGCCCCAGCATTTT. Translating gives CASSRDIYSNQPQHF.